These 10 T cell receptor beta chains originate from one sample sequenced in a study of T cell repertoires in cytomegalovirus infection (dated by TCRdb to about 2019). Sequenced on an Illumina HiSeq 1500. TCRdb's own reprocessing of the public reads used fastp at Q25 and MiXCR and kept productive beta chains. Each CDR3 protein appears once, grouped with its most common genes and DNA. This sample is represented by approximately 1,000,000 distinct CDR3 sequences; less than 40% of them were singletons. The top ten constitute around 15% of the sample. Their recognized antigens are unknown. The sample's treatment or condition label is to be understood as: in vitro stimulation with specific CMV peptide epitopes to enrich CMV-specific T cells. The sequencing used cultured CD8+ T cells from PBMCs, collected from culture after CMV antigen stimulation. All receptors come from a human donor in good health (CMV status not recorded). Some clones in this sample may be carry-over from other donors' samples.

The genes are TRBV6-6 and TRBJ2-7; D is ambiguous. CDR1 is MNHNY, CDR2 SVGAGI, per germline (reference sequence). V lost 3 bases and J lost 0, with 12 bases in between. CDR3 length: 15 residues. CDR3 coding DNA: TGTGCCAGCAGTTATGGTCCCGGCGACTCCTACGAGCAGTACGTC. This gives the protein CASSYGPGDSYEQYV.

This sequence joins TRBV9 and TRBJ1-2; a weak D match, TRBD1 (6 bases). V was clipped by 3 bases and J by 0 bases, with 12 bases between them. The CDR3 length is 15 residues. Per germline, CDR1 SGDLS and CDR2 YYNGEE. Here the CDR3 DNA reads TGTGCCAGCAGCGAGGGGGACAACTCTAACTATGGCTACACCTTC. Translated: CASSEGDNSNYGYTF.

The chain couples TRBV5-4 to TRBJ2-6; D ambiguous. Germline loops: CDR1 SGHNT, CDR2 YYREEE (reference sequence). The V and J ends lost 10 bases and 3 bases respectively, with 20 bases between them. The CDR3 has 16 amino acids. Here the CDR3 reads CAVTSRVGIGANVLTF. The CDR3 bases are TGTGCCGTTACATCCCGAGTAGGGATTGGGGCCAACGTCCTGACTTTC.

V and J are TRBV14 and TRBJ2-1; no definite D call. The CDR3 loop spans 15 amino acids. Deletions cut 0 bases from V and 3 bases from J, with 9 bases between. Germline V CDR1 and CDR2: SGHDN, FVKESK. Here the CDR3 reads CASSQEPGLYNEQFF. For the CDR3, the DNA is TGTGCCAGCAGCCAAGAACCGGGCCTCTACAATGAGCAGTTCTTC.

Concerning this clonotype itself: Given a much more abundant clone one base away, this may be a read error. The genes are TRBV27 and TRBJ1-4, with D perhaps TRBD1 (5 bases). Germline values: CDR1 MNHEY, CDR2 SMNVEV (reference sequence). The CDR3 extends over 14 amino acids. The CDR3: CANSLWGVGEKLFF. In DNA form, the CDR3 reads TGTGCCAACAGTTTATGGGGGGTAGGGGAAAAACTGTTTTTT.

This clonotype has more than one count but fewer than ten. This sequence joins TRBV25-1 and TRBJ2-1, with 9 bases fitting TRBD1. Germline values: CDR1 MGHDK, CDR2 SYGVNS. The CDR3 loop spans 16 amino acids. With V trimmed by 0 bases and J by 5 bases, 5 bases remained unmatched. The CDR3 protein is CASSEYGTGTHNEQFF. The CDR3 coding sequence is TGTGCCAGCAGTGAATACGGGACAGGGACCCACAATGAGCAGTTCTTC.

This clonotype was seen many times. The V and J genes are TRBV7-2 and TRBJ2-2, with TRBD2 matching 8 bases. Germline V CDR1 and CDR2: SGHTA, FQGNSA. This CDR3 spans 17 amino acids. V lost 2 bases to trimming and J lost 5 bases; unmatched junction nucleotides: 10. CDR3 amino acids: CASSLPQRGGGTGELFF. The CDR3 DNA follows: TGTGCCAGCAGCTTACCCCAACGGGGGGGAGGTACCGGGGAGCTGTTTTTT.

This clonotype has at least ten counts. The chain is built from TRBV4-3 and TRBJ2-1, with 8 bases identical to TRBD2. In germline, CDR1 is LGHNA, CDR2 YSLEER. CDR3 length: 16 amino acids. Trimming cost V 0 bases and J 0 bases; bases outside gene matches: 1. Written as DNA, the CDR3 is TGCGCCAGCAGCCAAGATCGGGGGGGCTCCTACAATGAGCAGTTCTTC. Translation gives CASSQDRGGSYNEQFF.

V and J are TRBV20-1 and TRBJ2-7, with a possible D match to TRBD2 (5 bases). The germline V gene encodes CDR1 DFQATT and CDR2 SNEGSKA (reference sequence). The CDR3 loop spans 14 amino acids. Trimming removed 6 bases at V and 3 bases at J, with 18 bases between. CDR3 region: CSAAMTGIIYEQYF. CDR3 in DNA: TGCAGTGCCGCTATGACCGGGATCATCTACGAGCAGTACTTC.

With respect to this clonotype: The missing conserved phenylalanine or tryptophan at the end of this CDR3 makes a read error likely. The DNA is omitted, as the CDR3 cannot be located on it reliably, and the CDR3 follows TCRdb's listing. The chain combines TRBV6-2 or TRBV6-3 with TRBJ2-3; the table assigns TRBD2, which was not confirmed against the DNA. Germline V lookup: CDR1 MNHEY, CDR2 SVGEGT. 12 amino acids form the CDR3, both terminal residues included. The CDR3 loop is CASSYVAGGPIL.